This TCR beta chain came from a study of T-cell memory formation after mild COVID-19. The study, taken as a whole, reports: SARS-CoV-2 specificity was not confirmed for second-wave clones peaking on day 37.

TCR alpha and TCR beta cDNA libraries carrying sample barcodes and UMIs were produced by 5'RACE using constant-segment primers. TCRdb redid the calling of the 5' RACE reads with MiXCR, one entry per CDR3 protein. Here the sample spans 150,000 to 200,000 distinct CDR3 sequences, roughly 15% being singletons. In this sample, this clonotype turned up many times. Antigen: not known. The sample taken for sequencing was PBMCs or a T cell subset sorted from them (not recorded which). The TCR was taken from an adult woman who had mild COVID-19 (a few samples of this study predate the infection). Cell type and time point are not known.

DNA for the CDR3: TGCAGCGTTGAACAGTACCAAGAGACCCAGTACTTC. It translates to CSVEQYQETQYF. V and J are TRBV29-1 and TRBJ2-5, with D hard to call. The CDR3 length is 12 residues. CDR1 is SQVTM, CDR2 ANQGSEA, per germline. V was clipped by 2 bases and J by 0 bases, with 4 bases between them. Supplemented by reference TRBV29-1 and TRBJ2-5, the full variable domain reads SAVISQKPSRDICQRGTSLTIQCQVDSQVTMMFWYRQQPGQSLTLIATANQGSEATYESGFVIDKFPISRPNLTFSTLTVSNMSPEDSSIYLCSVEQYQETQYFGPGTRLLVL.